This T cell receptor beta chain was recovered during a study of T cell repertoires in cytomegalovirus infection. Study overall: Both CMV infection and a matching HLA type were indicated by public TCR beta signatures. Whole-study results and caveats: Frequencies of public TCR beta families were cumulated, and this identified carriers of CMV plus the relevant HLA. Predominance within the ex vivo response was attributable to HLA-C-restricted CMV-specific TCR beta clonotypes.

V dropped 3 bases and J dropped 0 bases, with 9 bases sitting between them. Germline assignment: CDR1 SQVTM and CDR2 ANQGSEA. This CDR3 contains 14 residues. This clonotype was seen a handful of times. What it binds is not known. TCRdb reprocessed the reads with MiXCR, giving one entry per CDR3 protein. The sample carries approximately 170,000 distinct CDR3 sequences, approximately 15% recorded once. The V gene is TRBV29-1, the J gene TRBJ2-4, with a weak D call TRBD1 (6 bases). The receptor's source is a human donor in good health (CMV status not recorded). Some clones in this sample may be carry-over from other donors' samples. The sample consisted of PBMCs. The CDR3 sequence: CSVDTGPAKNIQYF. CDR3 in DNA: TGCAGCGTTGACACAGGGCCAGCCAAAAACATTCAGTACTTC. The whole variable domain, filled in from reference TRBV29-1 and TRBJ2-4, reads SAVISQKPSRDICQRGTSLTIQCQVDSQVTMMFWYRQQPGQSLTLIATANQGSEATYESGFVIDKFPISRPNLTFSTLTVSNMSPEDSSIYLCSVDTGPAKNIQYFGAGTRLSVL.